Listed below are T cell receptor beta chains from one sample, sequenced in a study of blood T cells in healthy people across ages. A single record per CDR3 protein comes from TCRdb applying MiXCR to the 5' RACE reads. The table has 1.5 million to 2 million distinct CDR3 sequences, 25% to 30% seen once; the top ten hold 7.7%. What was sequenced was blood. These receptors were taken from a woman aged 30 to 39 in good health. Both conserved end residues are part of each CDR3.

TRBV12-3/TRBV12-4 CASSRPGLTEAFF
TRBV7-9 CASRSLLGAEQYF
TRBV20-1 CSARDSRVTGELFF
TRBV5-1 CASRDYNEQFF
TRBV20-1 CSAVDSLGNQPQHF
TRBV27 CASSLSRGGRGEQYF
TRBV15 CATSRGASAIKETQYF
TRBV5-5 CASGRTSGGEQYF
TRBV5-1 CASSRETSGSYEQYF
TRBV5-1 CASSLAFGTREETQYF
TRBV29-1 CSVEDGTAGGYTF
TRBV12-3/TRBV12-4 CASSLSEATGELFF